The 29 T cell receptor beta chains given below trace back to one sample, sequenced in a study of T cell changes during pregnancy in multiple sclerosis. Some clones are missing from TCRdb's copy, which holds only in-frame ones; the method was immunoSEQ multiplex PCR. Of approximately 49,000 clones in the sample, about 92% were seen once. The specimen comprised peripheral blood, sampled after pregnancy. Receptors were obtained from a female donor with multiple sclerosis, enrolled in a pregnancy study.

This sequence joins TRBV25-1 and TRBJ2-1; a possible D gene is TRBD1 (7 bases). Germline values: CDR1 MGHDK, CDR2 SYGVNS. The CDR3 sequence is 16 residues long. Between the trimmed V and J ends, which lost 6 bases and 16 bases, there was a span of 31 bases. CDR3 nucleotide sequence: TGTGCCAGCAGGGATTCAGGGGGGCCGCCTACCTCAGGAGAATTCTTC. Encoded protein: CASRDSGGPPTSGEFF.

This chain links TRBV29-1 with TRBJ2-7, with 9 bases lining up with TRBD1. The V and J ends lost 0 bases and 3 bases, in that order; junction bases with no gene match: 3. The CDR3 extends over 14 amino acids. CDR1 is SQVTM and CDR2 is ANQGSEA in the germline V gene. CDR3 bases: TGCAGCGTTGAAGATCCGGGACAGGGCTACGAGCAGTACTTC. It encodes CSVEDPGQGYEQYF.

The CDR3, as DNA: TGTGCCAGCAGCTTAGATGAGGGTCCGTGGTGTTGCGGCTACACCTTC. Protein product: CASSLDEGPWCCGYTF. The V gene is TRBV11-3, the J gene TRBJ1-2, with D hard to call. This CDR3 spans 16 amino acids. Trimming pared 0 bases from V and 8 bases from J, leaving 19 bases between. The germline gives CDR1 SGHNT, CDR2 YENEEA.

This clone was picked up one time. The V gene is TRBV7-2, the J gene TRBJ2-2; TRBD1 is a possible D gene (5 bases). The V and J ends lost 5 bases and 6 bases respectively, with 16 bases between them. This CDR3 is built from 15 residues. Germline V gene data show CDR1 as SGHTA and CDR2 as FQGNSA. CDR3 region: CASSPRADSPGELFF. The CDR3 DNA is TGTGCCAGCAGCCCTCGGGCAGACAGCCCCGGGGAGCTGTTTTTT.

The chain carries TRBV7-8 and TRBJ1-3; no definite D call. The CDR3 spans 19 residues. Trimming removed 1 base at V and 0 bases at J, with 19 bases between. Germline-derived CDR1 and CDR2 are SGHVS and FQNEAQ. CDR3 residues: CASSLERPSLGSSGNTIYF. The CDR3 DNA follows: TGTGCCAGCAGCTTAGAAAGACCCTCTCTGGGGAGCTCTGGAAACACCATATATTTT. Full variable domain (missing parts from reference TRBV7-8 and TRBJ1-3): GAGVSQSPRYKVAKRGQDVALRCDPISGHVSLFWYQQALGQGPEFLTYFQNEAQLDKSGLPSDRFFAERPEGSVSTLKIQRTQQEDSAVYLCASSLERPSLGSSGNTIYFGEGSWLTVV.

The chain links TRBV14 to TRBJ1-1, with a tentative D call TRBD1 (5 bases). The CDR3 consists of 13 residues. Germline assignment: CDR1 SGHDN and CDR2 FVKESK. Trimming took 6 bases from V and 0 from J, leaving 8 bases between them. CDR3 sequence (DNA): TGTGCCAGCAGACAGGTTATGAACACTGAAGCTTTCTTT. Its translation is CASRQVMNTEAFF.

The chain has TRBV10-3 and TRBJ1-2; 7 bases align to TRBD1. Germline V gene data show CDR1 as ENHRY and CDR2 as SYGVKD. This CDR3 region has 13 residues. Unmatched junction bases numbered 3, after V lost 4 bases and J lost 4 bases. The CDR3 coding sequence is TGTGCCATCAGTGGGGGACAGACCTATGGCTACACCTTC. Translation: CAISGGQTYGYTF.

The rearrangement links TRBV10-3 to TRBJ2-2; D perhaps matches TRBD2 (7 bases). The CDR3 spans 14 residues. The ends were cut back, 8 bases at V and 4 bases at J, with 14 bases in the middle. Germline lookup yields CDR1 ENHRY and CDR2 SYGVKD. The CDR3 nucleotides read TGTGCCATCGGGCGGGGGCGTGGCACCGGGGAGCTGTTTTTT. Protein: CAIGRGRGTGELFF.

CDR3 protein: CASSLEGQLYGYTF. The CDR3, as DNA: TGCGCCAGCAGCTTGGAGGGACAGCTCTATGGCTACACCTTC. The chain carries TRBV5-1 and TRBJ1-2, with 7 bases matching TRBD1. J gave up 4 bases and V 0 bases, and 3 bases lay outside the gene matches. The CDR3 is 14 amino acids. CDR1 SGHRS and CDR2 YFSETQ come from the germline V gene.

V is TRBV6-5 and J is TRBJ1-2; no reliable D call. Trimming pared 2 bases from V and 4 bases from J, leaving 11 bases between. CDR3 length equals 14 residues. Looked up from germline, CDR1 is MNHEY and CDR2 is SVGAGI. The CDR3 sequence is CASSYRVGAYGYTF. Here the CDR3 DNA reads TGTGCCAGCAGTTACCGGGTGGGAGCCTATGGCTACACCTTC.

The genes are TRBV18 and TRBJ1-3, with a possible D match to TRBD1 (5 bases). Between the trimmed V and J ends, which lost 0 bases and 7 bases, there was a span of 13 bases. The CDR3 loop spans 15 amino acids. Germline lookup yields CDR1 KGHSH and CDR2 LQKENI. CDR3 protein: CASSPPGAGRNTIYF. The DNA for the CDR3 is TGTGCCAGCTCACCACCCGGCGCAGGGCGGAACACCATATATTTT.

The V call is TRBV9, the J call TRBJ2-5; TRBD2 might be the D (6 bases). V dropped 3 bases and J dropped 2 bases, with 8 bases sitting between them. The CDR3 runs to 13 residues. CDR1 and CDR2 from the germline V gene are SGDLS and YYNGEE. CDR3 coding DNA: TGTGCCAGCAGCGAACGGGGGCAAGAGACCCAGTACTTC. Encoded protein: CASSERGQETQYF.

This chain joins TRBV7-2 and TRBJ2-4; possibly TRBD2 for D (5 bases). V lost 0 bases to trimming and J lost 10 bases, with 10 bases between them. The CDR3 contains 13 residues. Germline CDR1 is SGHTA and CDR2 is FQGNSA. CDR3 in amino acids: CASSLAPGRIQYF. As DNA, the CDR3 is TGTGCCAGCAGCTTAGCGCCGGGGAGAATTCAGTACTTC.

The gene calls are TRBV15 and TRBJ1-1; D not certain. The CDR3 covers 13 residues. CDR1 is LNHNV, CDR2 YYDKDF, per germline (reference sequence). V lost 5 bases and J 3 bases, leaving 10 bases between the germline ends. The CDR3 spells CATSGGIYTEAFF. The CDR3 DNA sequence: TGTGCCACCAGCGGCGGGATTTACACTGAAGCTTTCTTT.

J is TRBJ1-5 and V is TRBV2; D unclear. Germline V gene sequence: CDR1 SNHLY, CDR2 FYNNEI. Trimming removed 4 bases from V and 3 bases from J, with 10 bases in between. This CDR3 is built from 14 residues. The CDR3 sequence: CASSGEITNQPQHF. In DNA form, the CDR3 reads TGTGCCAGCAGTGGAGAGATAACCAATCAGCCCCAGCATTTT.

The V gene is TRBV2, the J gene TRBJ1-1; tentative D call: TRBD1 (6 bases). This CDR3 is built from 15 residues. Germline V gives CDR1 SNHLY, CDR2 FYNNEI. Trimming stripped 2 bases from V and 4 bases from J, with 14 bases between. CDR3 loop: CASSERAGAITEAFF. CDR3 in DNA: TGTGCCAGCAGTGAACGGGCGGGGGCTATCACTGAAGCTTTCTTT.

V usage is TRBV5-6 and J usage is TRBJ1-1; TRBD1 matches at 8 bases. The CDR3 is 12 residues long. Germline assignment: CDR1 SGHDT and CDR2 YYEEEE. Losses at the gene ends were 2 bases for V and 8 bases for J; bases not matched to a gene: 2. The CDR3: CASSFGQGEAFF. CDR3 sequence (DNA): TGTGCCAGCAGCTTCGGACAGGGAGAAGCTTTCTTT.

The rearrangement links TRBV11-2 to TRBJ1-1, with D possibly being TRBD1 (6 bases). Trimming removed 0 bases from V and 1 base from J, with 9 bases in between. The CDR3 runs to 15 residues. Per the germline V gene, CDR1 is SGHAT and CDR2 is FQNNGV. CDR3 nucleotide sequence: TGTGCCAGCAGCTTAGACTCGGGACAGAACACTGAAGCTTTCTTT. This translates into CASSLDSGQNTEAFF.

The chain carries TRBV7-9 and TRBJ2-2; 8 bases map to TRBD2. This CDR3 is built from 17 residues. V lost 3 bases, J lost 6 bases, and 12 bases stayed unmatched. CDR1 SEHNR and CDR2 FQNEAQ come from the germline V gene (reference sequence). In nucleotides, the CDR3 is TGTGCCAGCAGCTTGGGGAGCGGGGGCTCTCAGGCCGGGGAGCTGTTTTTT. This sequence encodes CASSLGSGGSQAGELFF.

This chain uses TRBV7-9 with TRBJ2-1, with 8 bases fitting TRBD2. This CDR3 spans 19 amino acids. The germline V gene encodes CDR1 SEHNR and CDR2 FQNEAQ (reference sequence). V gave up 4 bases and J gave up 6 bases; unmatched junction bases: 20. The CDR3: CASSYPGTRGPSGVNEQFF. The CDR3 DNA is TGTGCCAGCAGCTATCCCGGGACTAGAGGCCCTAGTGGCGTCAATGAGCAGTTCTTC. Full variable domain (outside the CDR3, taken from reference TRBV7-9 and TRBJ2-1): DTGVSQNPRHKITKRGQNVTFRCDPISEHNRLYWYRQTLGQGPEFLTYFQNEAQLEKSRLLSDRFSAERPKGSFSTLEIQRTEQGDSAMYLCASSYPGTRGPSGVNEQFFGPGTRLTVL.

Here the CDR3 reads CASSHLYPRGLGTEAFF. CDR3 sequence (DNA): TGTGCCAGCAGCCACCTCTATCCCAGGGGGCTGGGGACTGAAGCTTTCTTT. V is TRBV14 and J is TRBJ1-1, with TRBD1 matching 8 bases. The J segment lost 5 bases and the V segment lost 3 bases, leaving 14 bases of the junction unmatched. The CDR3 has 17 amino acids. Germline V gene data show CDR1 as SGHDN and CDR2 as FVKESK.

The chain links TRBV7-2 to TRBJ1-3, with a possible D match to TRBD1 (5 bases). V lost 5 bases to trimming and J lost 0 bases, with 14 bases between them. CDR1 and CDR2 from the germline V gene are SGHTA and FQGNSA. There are 16 residues in the CDR3. CDR3 DNA sequence: TGTGCCAGCAGCGCCTACAGGTCAAGCTCTGGAAACACCATATATTTT. Its protein is CASSAYRSSSGNTIYF. Full variable domain (outside the CDR3, taken from reference TRBV7-2 and TRBJ1-3): GAGVSQSPSNKVTEKGKDVELRCDPISGHTALYWYRQSLGQGLEFLIYFQGNSAPDKSGLPSDRFSAERTGGSVSTLTIQRTQQEDSAVYLCASSAYRSSSGNTIYFGEGSWLTVV.

This chain joins TRBV7-8 and TRBJ2-3; 7 bases are a match to TRBD1. The V segment lost 4 bases and the J segment 4 bases; nucleotides outside the gene matches: 8. The CDR3 covers 15 residues. The germline V gene has CDR1 SGHVS and CDR2 FQNEAQ. This CDR3 reads CASSSRQGGADTQYF. Written as DNA, the CDR3 is TGTGCCAGCAGCTCCCGACAGGGCGGTGCAGATACGCAGTATTTT.

This sequence joins TRBV10-3 and TRBJ2-7; TRBD1 aligns across 8 bases. The CDR3 consists of 15 residues. V lost 2 bases to trimming and J lost 0 bases; unmatched junction nucleotides: 3. Germline V gene lookup returns CDR1 ENHRY and CDR2 SYGVKD. CDR3 coding DNA: TGTGCCATCAGTGAGGGTGGACAGGGCTCCTACGAGCAGTACTTC. Amino acids: CAISEGGQGSYEQYF.

The genes are TRBV30 and TRBJ2-2; TRBD2 matches at 8 bases. The J segment lost 0 bases and the V segment lost 5 bases, leaving 17 bases of the junction unmatched. CDR1 and CDR2 from the germline V gene are GTSNPN and SVGIG (reference sequence). There are 19 residues in the CDR3. CDR3 sequence: CAWEGRVPAGGSNTGELFF. The CDR3, as DNA: TGTGCCTGGGAAGGGCGGGTCCCGGCGGGGGGATCGAACACCGGGGAGCTGTTTTTT.

V is TRBV30 and J is TRBJ1-1, with 7 positions matching TRBD1. The CDR3 contains 14 residues. J was trimmed by 4 bases and V by 2 bases; bases with no gene match: 7. The germline V gene encodes CDR1 GTSNPN and CDR2 SVGIG (reference sequence). The CDR3 bases are TGTGCCTGGAGTCAGGGGGGTAGGGCCACTGAAGCTTTCTTT. This sequence encodes CAWSQGGRATEAFF. The full variable domain, with the rest looked up from reference TRBV30 and TRBJ1-1, is SQTIHQWPATLVQPVGSPLSLECTVEGTSNPNLYWYRQAAGRGLQLLFYSVGIGQISSEVPQNLSASRPQDRQFILSSKKLLLSDSGFYLCAWSQGGRATEAFFGQGTRLTVV.

The chain joins TRBV27 to TRBJ1-5, with TRBD1 identical over 7 bases. The CDR3 spans 14 residues. Unmatched junction bases numbered 10, after V lost 6 bases and J lost 8 bases. From germline, CDR1 is MNHEY and CDR2 SMNVEV (reference sequence). The CDR3 DNA follows: TGTGCCAGCAGGATACAGGGGAGTATTGAGCCCCAGCATTTT. It specifies CASRIQGSIEPQHF.

The chain links TRBV9 to TRBJ2-3; tentative D call: TRBD2 (5 bases). Germline V gene lookup returns CDR1 SGDLS and CDR2 YYNGEE. This CDR3 region has 14 residues. Trimming shortened V by 2 bases and J by 2 bases, and 9 bases separated the two germline ends. The CDR3 DNA reads TGTGCCAGCAGCGTCGGCGGGTACACAGATACGCAGTATTTT. The encoded protein is CASSVGGYTDTQYF.

A note on this clone: The sample carries other DNA sequences with the same CDR3. The chain combines TRBV6-4 with TRBJ2-3, with 8 bases matching TRBD1. J gave up 1 base and V 3 bases, and 0 bases lay outside the gene matches. CDR1 is MRHNA and CDR2 is SNTAGT in the germline V gene. The CDR3 covers 14 residues. The CDR3 sequence is CASSEQGGTDTQYF. As DNA, the CDR3 is TGTGCCAGCAGTGAACAGGGGGGCACAGATACGCAGTATTTT.